This TCR beta chain was identified during a study of identifying expanded T cells in peripheral blood. Findings and limits, study-wide: Technical replicates showed approximately 1.2 changed clones; approximately two weeks roughly 18; four weeks 19. Clone count variance between approximately two-week samples rose with total template count.

As concerns this clone: Its antigen is undetermined.

During the collection period, no donor immune events like infections were recorded. Libraries were prepared by immunoSEQ multiplex PCR; TCRdb keeps only in-frame clonotypes and omits some of them. The sample contains about 110,000 clones, about 87% of which appear only once. This receptor was taken from a person aged 18-70 years in good health. The sequenced material came from blood.

CDR3 loop: CASHRGISADTQYF. For the CDR3, the DNA is TGCGCCAGTCACAGGGGTATAAGTGCAGATACGCAGTATTTT. The chain has TRBV10-2 and TRBJ2-3, with 7 bases that match TRBD1. The CDR3 contains 14 residues. V trimming: 9 bases; J trimming: 4 bases; junction bases outside the gene matches: 10. In germline, CDR1 is WSHSY, CDR2 SAAADI.